This record covers a single T cell receptor beta chain. At one end, the junction sequence differs from germline, possibly due to a read error. The assay was carried out at the deep level. Profiling relied on immunoSEQ multiplex PCR, and the TCRdb table lists in-frame clones only, not all of them. The table lists roughly 2,000,000 clones, around 93% of them singletons. Positively selected for CCR7, the CD45RO-negative cells used as naive CD8 cells excluded terminally differentiated effector memory CD45RA+ cells. The donors, healthy adults who were HIV-negative, had experienced no recent acute infections or vaccinations. CDR1 and CDR2 from the germline V gene are LNHNV and YYDKDF (reference sequence). The CDR3 length is 15 residues. This entry belongs to a study of shared clonotypes between healthy human individuals.

The origin of this receptor is a man aged 18 to 35 in good health. Some clones in this sample may be carry-over from other donors' samples. This sequence joins TRBV15 and TRBJ2-7, with D perhaps matching TRBD1 (5 bases). Sequenced: naive CD8+ T cells from PBMCs. This CDR3 reads CATSRDRAWGYEQYF. CDR3 coding DNA: TGTGCCACCAGCAGAGACAGGGCCTGGGGCTACGAGCAGTATTTC.